One TCR beta chain is described in this entry. Its matching antigen is unknown. All of the isolated RNA was reverse transcribed, so expressed TCRB transcripts were sequenced. The assay was immunoSEQ multiplex PCR, and TCRdb's table has in-frame clones only and misses some. The repertoire has 130,000 or so clones, about a tenth of them found once; the top ten carry nearly 0.65%. This entry comes from a study of beta chain features in type 1 diabetes. Findings of the study overall: The study found that naive, central memory and Treg TCRB repertoires appeared more similar in patients than in healthy donors.

CD4+ naive, central memory, regulatory and stem cell-like memory cells were sorted via CD45RO/CCR7/CD25/CD127/CD95/CD27. The sequenced sample was central memory CD4+ T cells from blood. The clonotype originates from a woman in her thirties or forties in good health.

CDR3 DNA: TGTGCCAGCAGCTTAGCTCGGGGGGCGGACTATGGCTACACCTTC. Translation gives CASSLARGADYGYTF. V and J are TRBV7-2 and TRBJ1-2, with D tentatively TRBD1 (6 bases). The germline V gene has CDR1 SGHTA and CDR2 FQGNSA. V was clipped by 0 bases and J by 3 bases, with 11 bases between them. There are 15 residues in the CDR3. Full variable domain (outside the CDR3, taken from reference TRBV7-2 and TRBJ1-2): GAGVSQSPSNKVTEKGKDVELRCDPISGHTALYWYRQSLGQGLEFLIYFQGNSAPDKSGLPSDRFSAERTGGSVSTLTIQRTQQEDSAVYLCASSLARGADYGYTFGSGTRLTVV.